A single sample gave rise to the 3 T cell receptor beta chains below, sequenced in a study of memory CD4+ T cells and cytomegalovirus serostatus. The sort gate was single viable CD3+CD4+CD8-CD45RO+ cells for memory CD4+ T cells. The repertoire was sequenced with immunoSEQ multiplex PCR; TCRdb's copy has only in-frame clones and lacks some. The sample has approximately 88,000 clones; 80% are singletons. The source material was memory CD4+ T cells from blood. The receptors originated from an adult in good health and CMV-seropositive.

This sequence joins TRBV27 and TRBJ2-7, with TRBD2 matching 7 bases. After removal of 8 bases from V and 7 bases from J, the junction contained 11 bases not matched to a gene. CDR1 is MNHEY and CDR2 is SMNVEV in the germline V gene (reference sequence). The length of the CDR3 is 13 residues. DNA of the CDR3: TGTGCCAGCCGACCCTCGGGGGGACGGGAGCAGTACTTC. Amino acids: CASRPSGGREQYF.

The chain couples TRBV28 to TRBJ1-1; the D gene is possibly TRBD1 (5 bases). Germline V gives CDR1 MDHEN, CDR2 SYDVKM. V was cut by 10 bases and J by 2 bases, with 14 bases left in between. This CDR3 is 13 amino acids long. The CDR3 sequence is CATGGYSNTEAFF. Written as DNA, the CDR3 is TGTGCCACTGGGGGGTACAGCAACACTGAAGCTTTCTTT.

The chain uses TRBV19 and TRBJ1-2; a possible D gene is TRBD1 (5 bases). The CDR3 runs to 14 residues. Germline values: CDR1 LNHDA, CDR2 SQIVND (reference sequence). V lost 5 bases and J 5 bases, leaving 15 bases between the germline ends. Here the CDR3 reads CASSPEGNGYGYTF. In DNA form, the CDR3 reads TGTGCCAGTAGTCCCGAGGGGAATGGTTATGGCTACACCTTC. Together with reference TRBV19 and TRBJ1-2, the CDR3 gives the full variable domain: DGGITQSPKYLFRKEGQNVTLSCEQNLNHDAMYWYRQDPGQGLRLIYYSQIVNDFQKGDIAEGYSVSREKKESFPLTVTSAQKNPTAFYLCASSPEGNGYGYTFGSGTRLTVV.